The TCR beta chain described here comes from a study of T cell changes during pregnancy in multiple sclerosis. The table came from immunoSEQ multiplex PCR; TCRdb's copy has only in-frame clones and leaves some out. The repertoire holds 30,000 to 40,000 clones, with more than 70% as singletons. The input for sequencing was CD8+ T cells from peripheral blood mononuclear cells, taken in the third trimester of pregnancy. This receptor was identified in a female donor with multiple sclerosis, enrolled in a pregnancy study.

CDR3 amino acids: CASSLAVGRQETQYF. The CDR3 nucleotides read TGTGCCAGCAGCTTGGCAGTGGGGCGCCAAGAGACCCAGTACTTC. The gene calls are TRBV5-8 and TRBJ2-5; maybe TRBD1 (5 bases). Germline assignment: CDR1 SGHTS and CDR2 YDEGEE. With 0 bases removed from V and 1 base from J, the gap between germline ends came to 10 bases. The CDR3 extends over 15 amino acids.